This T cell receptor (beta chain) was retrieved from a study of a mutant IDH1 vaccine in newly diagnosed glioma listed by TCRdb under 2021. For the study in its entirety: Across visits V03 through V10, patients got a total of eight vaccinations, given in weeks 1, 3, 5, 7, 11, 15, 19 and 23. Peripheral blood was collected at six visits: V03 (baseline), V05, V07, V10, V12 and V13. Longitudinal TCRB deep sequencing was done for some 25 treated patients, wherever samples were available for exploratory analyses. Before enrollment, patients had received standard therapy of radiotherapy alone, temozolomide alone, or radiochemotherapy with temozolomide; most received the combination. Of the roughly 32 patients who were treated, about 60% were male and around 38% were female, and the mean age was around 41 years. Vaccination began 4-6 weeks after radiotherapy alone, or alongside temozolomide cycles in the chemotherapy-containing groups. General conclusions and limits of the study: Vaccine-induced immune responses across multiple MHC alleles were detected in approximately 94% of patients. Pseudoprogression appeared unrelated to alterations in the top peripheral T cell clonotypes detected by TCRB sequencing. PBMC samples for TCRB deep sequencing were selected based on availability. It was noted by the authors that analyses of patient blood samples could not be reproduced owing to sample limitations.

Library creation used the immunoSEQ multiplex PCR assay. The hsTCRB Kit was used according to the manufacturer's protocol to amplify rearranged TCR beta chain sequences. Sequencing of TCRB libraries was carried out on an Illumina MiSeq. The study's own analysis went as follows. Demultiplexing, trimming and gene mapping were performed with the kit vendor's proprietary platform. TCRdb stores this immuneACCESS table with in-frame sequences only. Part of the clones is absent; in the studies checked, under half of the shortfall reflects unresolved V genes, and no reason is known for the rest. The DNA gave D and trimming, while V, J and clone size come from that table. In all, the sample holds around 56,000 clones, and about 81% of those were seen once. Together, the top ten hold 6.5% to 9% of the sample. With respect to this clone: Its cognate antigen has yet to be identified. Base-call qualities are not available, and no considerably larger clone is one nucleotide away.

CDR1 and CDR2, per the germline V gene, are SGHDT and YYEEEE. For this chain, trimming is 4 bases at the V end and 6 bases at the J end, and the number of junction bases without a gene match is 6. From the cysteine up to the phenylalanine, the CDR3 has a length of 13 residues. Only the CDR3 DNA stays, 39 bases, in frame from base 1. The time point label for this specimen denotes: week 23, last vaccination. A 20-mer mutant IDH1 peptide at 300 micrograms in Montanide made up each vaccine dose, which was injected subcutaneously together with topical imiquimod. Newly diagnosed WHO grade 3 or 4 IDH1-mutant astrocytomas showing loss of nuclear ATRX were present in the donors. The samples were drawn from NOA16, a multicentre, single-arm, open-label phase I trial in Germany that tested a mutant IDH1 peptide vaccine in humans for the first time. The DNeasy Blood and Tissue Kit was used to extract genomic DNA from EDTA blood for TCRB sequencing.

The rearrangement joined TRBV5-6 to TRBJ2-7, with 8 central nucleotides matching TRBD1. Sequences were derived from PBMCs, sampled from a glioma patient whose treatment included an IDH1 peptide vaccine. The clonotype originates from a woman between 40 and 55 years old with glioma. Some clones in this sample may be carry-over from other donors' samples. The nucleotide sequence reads TGTGCCAGCAGCCTAGGACAGGGAATCGAGCAGTACTTC. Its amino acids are CASSLGQGIEQYF.